The 8 T cell receptor beta chains reported below all come from one sample, sequenced in a study of beta chain features in type 1 diabetes. The isolated RNA, all of it, was reverse transcribed, so expressed TCRB transcripts were what got sequenced. Using immunoSEQ multiplex PCR, the repertoire was profiled, and TCRdb retains in-frame clones only, with some absent. Here the sample spans about 330,000 clones, 11% being singletons. Input material: naive CD4+ T cells from blood. These receptors originate from a woman younger than 45 in good health.

J is TRBJ2-3 and V is TRBV28, with D perhaps TRBD2 (5 bases). Germline V gene lookup returns CDR1 MDHEN and CDR2 SYDVKM. The V end lost 2 bases, the J end lost 1 base, and 13 bases lay between the germline ends. The CDR3 contains 16 residues. CDR3 bases: TGTGCCAGCAGTTTAGTGGTTTGGGGAGGCACAGATACGCAGTATTTT. Its protein is CASSLVVWGGTDTQYF. The full variable domain, with the rest looked up from reference TRBV28 and TRBJ2-3, is DVKVTQSSRYLVKRTGEKVFLECVQDMDHENMFWYRQDPGLGLRLIYFSYDVKMKEKGDIPEGYSVSREKKERFSLILESASTNQTSMYLCASSLVVWGGTDTQYFGPGTRLTVL.

The CDR3 nucleotides read TGTGCCAGCAAGGACGGCGGGGGGGGAGATACGCAGTATTTT. Its protein product is CASKDGGGGDTQYF. The genes are TRBV25-1 and TRBJ2-3; 9 bases align to TRBD2. V lost 7 bases and J lost 5; bases outside the gene matches: 7. The germline V gene encodes CDR1 MGHDK and CDR2 SYGVNS. There are 14 residues in the CDR3.

This clone was detected a few times. The chain combines TRBV7-2 with TRBJ2-3, with D maybe TRBD2 (6 bases). Trimming pared 1 base from V and 5 bases from J, leaving 10 bases between. Germline values: CDR1 SGHTA, CDR2 FQGNSA. CDR3 length: 14 amino acids. CDR3 DNA sequence: TGTGCCAGCAGCTTAGATAGCGGTGGAGATACGCAGTATTTT. It translates to CASSLDSGGDTQYF.

V is TRBV29-1 and J is TRBJ1-5; the match to TRBD1 covers 7 bases. In germline, CDR1 is SQVTM, CDR2 ANQGSEA. This CDR3 spans 14 amino acids. With 4 bases clipped from V and 7 bases from J, the junction kept 10 bases outside the gene matches. This chain's CDR3 is CSVAQGTEKQPQHF. Here the CDR3 DNA reads TGCAGCGTTGCACAGGGGACTGAAAAGCAGCCCCAGCATTTT.

The chain couples TRBV7-9 to TRBJ2-7; TRBD1 matches 9 bases. Germline CDR1 SEHNR, CDR2 FQNEAQ (reference sequence). The CDR3 consists of 15 residues. V was pared by 3 bases and J by 1 base, with 4 bases of the junction left unmatched. Here the CDR3 reads CASSLRDRDSYEQYF. Written as DNA, the CDR3 is TGTGCCAGCAGCTTGAGGGACAGGGATTCCTACGAGCAGTACTTC.

This clone came up a few times. The chain carries TRBV29-1 and TRBJ2-5; tentative D call: TRBD1 (6 bases). This CDR3 comprises 14 residues. Trimming cost V 2 bases and J 11 bases, with 21 bases left between them. In germline, CDR1 is SQVTM, CDR2 ANQGSEA. CDR3 DNA: TGCAGCGTTGAACGGGGCAGGGGAAGCCTCGGGCAGTACTTC. Amino acid sequence: CSVERGRGSLGQYF.

The chain employs TRBV28 and TRBJ1-2, with D unclear. The germline V gene has CDR1 MDHEN and CDR2 SYDVKM. V lost 7 bases to trimming and J lost 4 bases, with 25 bases between them. The CDR3 has 17 residues. The CDR3 spells CASTAGEDVFIGYGYTF. CDR3 DNA sequence: TGTGCCAGCACCGCTGGGGAGGACGTCTTTATAGGCTATGGCTACACCTTC.

V gene TRBV4-2 combines with J gene TRBJ2-7; D unclear. The CDR3 is 12 residues long. The germline V gene has CDR1 LGHNA and CDR2 YNFKEQ. Trimming shortened V by 0 bases and J by 3 bases, and 3 bases separated the two germline ends. CDR3 in DNA: TGTGCCAGCAGCCAAGACTTCTACGAGCAGTACTTC. This encodes CASSQDFYEQYF.